A single sample is the source of the 20 T cell receptor beta chains below, sequenced in a study of CD8 T cells in ankylosing spondylitis. TCRdb independently ran MiXCR on the 5' RACE reads; one entry per CDR3 protein. The data show about 220,000 distinct CDR3 sequences, roughly 25% seen once. The sample comprised blood, either unsorted or a sorted T cell fraction (not recorded which). The receptors here all came from a male donor with ankylosing spondylitis or in good health (not recorded which).

This clonotype was picked up many times. This sequence joins TRBV29-1 and TRBJ2-3; 7 bases agree with TRBD1. V shed 7 bases and J 1 base; nucleotides not matched to a gene: 8. CDR1 SQVTM and CDR2 ANQGSEA come from the germline V gene. The CDR3 spans 14 residues. CDR3 nucleotide sequence: TGCAGCGCCCAACAGGGGACAGGCACAGATACGCAGTATTTT. Protein sequence: CSAQQGTGTDTQYF.

This clonotype was seen ten or more times. The CDR3 loop is CASSSTSGVPQQYF. The CDR3, as DNA: TGTGCCAGCAGTTCCACTAGCGGAGTCCCCCAGCAGTACTTC. V usage is TRBV12-3 or TRBV12-4 and J usage is TRBJ2-7, with 8 bases lining up with TRBD2. V lost 4 bases, J lost 8 bases, and 10 bases stayed unmatched. This CDR3 contains 14 residues.

CDR3: CASSLERALASPYNEQFF. The CDR3, as DNA: TGTGCCAGCAGCTTAGAGAGGGCCCTAGCGTCGCCCTACAATGAGCAGTTCTTC. V gene TRBV11-1 combines with J gene TRBJ2-1, with a tentative D call TRBD2 (6 bases). The CDR3 is made up of 18 amino acids. V lost 1 base to trimming and J lost 2 bases, with 18 bases between them. CDR1 SGHAT and CDR2 FQDESV come from the germline V gene (reference sequence).

This clonotype has a count of ten or more. The chain carries TRBV12-3 or TRBV12-4 and TRBJ1-6; D possibly corresponds to TRBD1 (5 bases). The CDR3 length is 13 residues. V lost 4 bases and J lost 7, with 8 bases in between. The CDR3 DNA is TGTGCCAGCAGTTCGGGGGGGAATTCACCCCTCCACTTT. Translated, it gives CASSSGGNSPLHF.

V and J are TRBV6-2 or TRBV6-3 and TRBJ2-4; D is perhaps TRBD2 (6 bases). The germline CDR1 and CDR2 sequences are MNHEY and SVGEGT. This CDR3 spans 17 amino acids. V was clipped by 0 bases and J by 3 bases, with 15 bases between them. The CDR3 is CASSYSGREKGKNIQYF. CDR3 nucleotide sequence: TGTGCCAGCAGTTACTCGGGCCGGGAGAAGGGCAAAAACATTCAGTACTTC.

This clonotype has at least ten counts. The chain couples TRBV2 to TRBJ1-2; D is ambiguous. The CDR3 contains 13 residues. Trimming removed 6 bases at V and 5 bases at J, with 13 bases between. CDR1 is SNHLY and CDR2 is FYNNEI in the germline V gene. For the CDR3, the DNA is TGTGCCAGCAGCGTGACACCCGGATATGGCTACACCTTC. Protein sequence: CASSVTPGYGYTF.

The CDR3 DNA is TGTGCCAGCAGCAAACTGTTCCAAGGGACAGGGCTTGGCGCAGATACGCAGTATTTT. Amino acid sequence: CASSKLFQGTGLGADTQYF. The V call is TRBV6-1, the J call TRBJ2-3; 9 bases agree with TRBD1. This CDR3 is 19 amino acids long. The J segment lost 4 bases and the V segment lost 6 bases, leaving 20 bases of the junction unmatched. Germline V gene sequence: CDR1 MNHNS, CDR2 SASEGT.

This clonotype was seen repeatedly, ten times or more. The chain employs TRBV4-3 and TRBJ2-5, with TRBD1 matching over 8 bases. The V gene's germline CDR1 is LGHNA and CDR2 YSLEER. Unmatched junction bases numbered 8, after V lost 0 bases and J lost 5 bases. The CDR3 runs 16 residues. The CDR3, as DNA: TGCGCCAGCAGCCAAGATGGGACAGGTTCCGTGGAGACCCAGTACTTC. It codes for CASSQDGTGSVETQYF.

This clonotype was seen many times. The chain joins TRBV4-3 to TRBJ1-5; 7 bases agree with TRBD1. The CDR3 has 15 amino acids. Germline CDR1 is LGHNA and CDR2 is YSLEER. V was pared by 1 base and J by 9 bases, with 9 bases of the junction left unmatched. The CDR3 sequence: CASSQVAGGLTPQHF. In DNA, the CDR3 is TGCGCCAGCAGCCAAGTAGCAGGGGGATTAACGCCCCAGCATTTT.

This clonotype was picked up many times. The chain combines TRBV29-1 with TRBJ1-1; tentative D call: TRBD1 (5 bases). V lost 4 bases, J lost 4 bases, and 7 bases lay in between. The CDR3 consists of 11 residues. Germline CDR1 reads SQVTM; CDR2 reads ANQGSEA. CDR3 sequence reads: CSVGGGTEAFF. The CDR3 DNA is TGCAGCGTTGGCGGGGGCACTGAAGCTTTCTTT.

This clonotype was seen more than once but under ten times. V is TRBV29-1 and J is TRBJ1-2, with a possible D match to TRBD1 (6 bases). The CDR3 is 13 amino acids. Germline V gene sequence: CDR1 SQVTM, CDR2 ANQGSEA. With 5 bases removed from V and 4 bases from J, the gap between germline ends came to 14 bases. The CDR3 spells CSVSTGLTYGYTF. CDR3 nucleotides: TGCAGCGTTTCAACAGGGTTAACCTATGGCTACACCTTC.

This clonotype was counted ten times or more. This sequence joins TRBV5-1 and TRBJ2-3; TRBD1 aligns across 7 bases. J was trimmed by 1 base and V by 2 bases; bases with no gene match: 7. The germline CDR1 and CDR2 sequences are SGHRS and YFSETQ. This CDR3 comprises 16 residues. The CDR3 DNA reads as TGCGCCAGCAGCTTCACCAAAACAGGGGGCACAGATACGCAGTATTTT. This translates into CASSFTKTGGTDTQYF.

This clonotype has ten or more counts. The rearrangement links TRBV6-1 to TRBJ2-1; tentatively, D is TRBD2 (6 bases). The CDR3 is 16 amino acids. Trimming stripped 5 bases from V and 4 bases from J, with 18 bases between. The germline V gene has CDR1 MNHNS and CDR2 SASEGT. CDR3: CASSRAGMGNYNEQFF. The DNA for the CDR3 is TGTGCCAGCAGTCGTGCGGGGATGGGGAATTACAATGAGCAGTTCTTC.

The chain joins TRBV20-1 to TRBJ2-7; maybe TRBD1 (5 bases). The CDR3 spans 12 residues. CDR1 DFQATT and CDR2 SNEGSKA come from the germline V gene (reference sequence). V was clipped by 1 base and J by 5 bases, with 9 bases between them. The CDR3 DNA is TGCAGTGCTAGAGGTAGGGGCCACGAGCAGTACTTC. It translates to CSARGRGHEQYF.

In its sample, this clonotype was seen a few times. The rearrangement links TRBV20-1 to TRBJ2-1; D may be TRBD2 (6 bases). The V end was cut by 2 bases, the J end by 8 bases, with 13 bases between. There are 13 residues in the CDR3. CDR1 DFQATT and CDR2 SNEGSKA come from the germline V gene (reference sequence). CDR3 loop: CSARLAGWYEQFF. The CDR3 bases are TGCAGTGCTAGATTGGCGGGATGGTATGAGCAGTTCTTC.

The rearrangement joins TRBV6-1 to TRBJ2-1; 7 bases match TRBD1. Germline-derived CDR1 and CDR2 are MNHNS and SASEGT. After removal of 5 bases from V and 4 bases from J, the junction contained 11 bases not matched to a gene. The CDR3 sequence is 16 residues long. This CDR3 is CASSRPGQDLYNEQFF. DNA of the CDR3: TGTGCCAGCAGTAGACCAGGACAGGATCTTTACAATGAGCAGTTCTTC.

This CDR3 is CSVERGAGAAYEQYF. The CDR3 nucleotides read TGCAGCGTTGAAAGGGGGGCGGGAGCGGCCTACGAGCAGTACTTC. The chain recombines TRBV29-1 with TRBJ2-7; TRBD2 might be the D (7 bases). V gave up 2 bases and J gave up 2 bases, with 16 bases separating them. Germline values: CDR1 SQVTM, CDR2 ANQGSEA. The CDR3 consists of 15 residues.

This clonotype was counted only a few times. The chain is built from TRBV20-1 and TRBJ2-7; D is possibly TRBD2 (8 bases). Germline values: CDR1 DFQATT, CDR2 SNEGSKA (reference sequence). Trimming pared 6 bases from V and 2 bases from J, leaving 23 bases between. This CDR3 spans 16 amino acids. The CDR3 region has the DNA TGCAGTGCGATCGGACTAGCAGGGGGGGCGACCTACGAGCAGTACTTC. Amino acids: CSAIGLAGGATYEQYF.

This clonotype was seen more than once but under ten times. The V call is TRBV29-1, the J call TRBJ1-1, with 9 bases identical to TRBD1. Unmatched junction bases numbered 5, after V lost 4 bases and J lost 5 bases. CDR1 and CDR2 from the germline V gene are SQVTM and ANQGSEA. The CDR3 spans 13 residues. The CDR3 DNA is TGCAGCGTTGGGGGACAGGGCTTTACTGAAGCTTTCTTT. Its translation is CSVGGQGFTEAFF.

The CDR3 bases are TGCAGTGCTGCACGGACAGGGCTAGGGGAAAAACTGTTTTTT. This gives the protein CSAARTGLGEKLFF. The rearrangement uses TRBV20-1 and TRBJ1-4, with TRBD1 matching 8 bases. Looked up from germline, CDR1 is DFQATT and CDR2 is SNEGSKA (reference sequence). This CDR3 has 14 amino acids. V was pared by 5 bases and J by 8 bases, with 10 bases of the junction left unmatched.